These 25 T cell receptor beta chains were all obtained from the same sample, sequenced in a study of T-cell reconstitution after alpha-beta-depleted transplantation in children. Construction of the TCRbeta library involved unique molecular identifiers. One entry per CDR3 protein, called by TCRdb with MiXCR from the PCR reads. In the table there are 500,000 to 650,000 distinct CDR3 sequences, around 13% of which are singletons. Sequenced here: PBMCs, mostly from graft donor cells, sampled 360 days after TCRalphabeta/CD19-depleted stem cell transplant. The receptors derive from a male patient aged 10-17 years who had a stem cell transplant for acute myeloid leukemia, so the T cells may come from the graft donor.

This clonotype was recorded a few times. Here the CDR3 reads CASSLGAGVHEQYF. In nucleotides, the CDR3 is TGTGCCAGCAGTTTAGGAGCGGGAGTCCACGAGCAGTACTTC. The chain is built from TRBV12-3 or TRBV12-4 and TRBJ2-7, with TRBD2 matching 8 bases. Unmatched junction bases numbered 4, after V lost 1 base and J lost 5 bases. The CDR3 sequence is 14 residues long.

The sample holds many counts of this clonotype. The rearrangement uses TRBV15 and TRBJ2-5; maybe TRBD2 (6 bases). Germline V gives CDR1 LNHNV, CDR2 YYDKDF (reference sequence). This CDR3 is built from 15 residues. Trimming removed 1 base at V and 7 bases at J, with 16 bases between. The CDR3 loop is CATSRVWGVQGTQYF. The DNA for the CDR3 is TGTGCCACCAGCAGAGTGTGGGGGGTTCAGGGGACCCAGTACTTC.

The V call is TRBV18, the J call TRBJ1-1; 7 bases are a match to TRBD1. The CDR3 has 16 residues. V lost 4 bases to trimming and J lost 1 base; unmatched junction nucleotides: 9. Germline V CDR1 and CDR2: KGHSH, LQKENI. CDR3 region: CASSLQGTRRNTEAFF. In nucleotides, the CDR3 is TGTGCCAGCTCACTACAGGGGACGCGAAGGAACACTGAAGCTTTCTTT. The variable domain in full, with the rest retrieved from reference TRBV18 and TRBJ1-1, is NAGVMQNPRHLVRRRGQEARLRCSPMKGHSHVYWYRQLPEEGLKFMVYLQKENIIDESGMPKERFSAEFPKEGPSILRIQQVVRGDSAAYFCASSLQGTRRNTEAFFGQGTRLTVV.

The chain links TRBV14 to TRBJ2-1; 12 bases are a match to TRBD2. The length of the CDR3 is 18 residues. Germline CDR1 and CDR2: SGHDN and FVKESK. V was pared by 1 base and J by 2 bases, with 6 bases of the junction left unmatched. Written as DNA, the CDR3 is TGTGCCAGCAGCCAAGGGGAGCTAGCGGGAGGGCCCTACAATGAGCAGTTCTTC. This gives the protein CASSQGELAGGPYNEQFF.

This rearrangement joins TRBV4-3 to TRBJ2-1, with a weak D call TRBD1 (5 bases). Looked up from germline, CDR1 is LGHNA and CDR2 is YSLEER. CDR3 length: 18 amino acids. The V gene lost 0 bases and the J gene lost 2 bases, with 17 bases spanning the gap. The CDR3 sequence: CASSQEIARQLTYNEQFF. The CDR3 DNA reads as TGCGCCAGCAGCCAAGAAATCGCTCGACAGCTAACCTACAATGAGCAGTTCTTC.

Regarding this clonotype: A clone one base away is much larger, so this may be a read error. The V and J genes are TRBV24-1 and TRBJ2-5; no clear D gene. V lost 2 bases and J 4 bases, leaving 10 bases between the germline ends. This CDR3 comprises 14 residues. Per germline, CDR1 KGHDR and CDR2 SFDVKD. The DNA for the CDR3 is TGTGCCACCAGTGATTACATGGTGGGAGAGACCCAGTACTTC. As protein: CATSDYMVGETQYF.

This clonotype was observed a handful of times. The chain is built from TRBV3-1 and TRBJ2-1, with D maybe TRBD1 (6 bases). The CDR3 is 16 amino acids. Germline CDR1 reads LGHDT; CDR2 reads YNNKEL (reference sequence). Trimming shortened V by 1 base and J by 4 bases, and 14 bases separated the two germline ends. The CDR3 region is CASSQVGQGIYNEQFF. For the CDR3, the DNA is TGTGCCAGCAGCCAAGTGGGGCAGGGGATTTACAATGAGCAGTTCTTC.

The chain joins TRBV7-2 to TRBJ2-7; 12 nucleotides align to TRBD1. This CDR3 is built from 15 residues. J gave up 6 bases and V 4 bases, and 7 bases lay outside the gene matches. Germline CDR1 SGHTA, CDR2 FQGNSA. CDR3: CASSSGQGALGEQYF. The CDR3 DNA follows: TGTGCCAGCAGCTCGGGACAGGGGGCGCTTGGCGAGCAGTACTTC.

The CDR3 region is CASSLLTSSYNEQFF. CDR3 nucleotides: TGTGCCAGCAGCCTCCTTACGAGCTCCTACAATGAGCAGTTCTTC. The chain uses TRBV5-4 and TRBJ2-1; D call uncertain. V was trimmed by 4 bases and J by 0 bases, leaving 11 bases between them. CDR3 length: 15 amino acids. Germline CDR1 reads SGHNT; CDR2 reads YYREEE (reference sequence).

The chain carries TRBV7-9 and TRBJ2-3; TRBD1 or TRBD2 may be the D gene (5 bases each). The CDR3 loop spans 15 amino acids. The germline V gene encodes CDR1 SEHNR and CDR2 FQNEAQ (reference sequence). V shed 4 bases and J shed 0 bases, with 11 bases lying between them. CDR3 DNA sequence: TGTGCCAGCAGCTCCCTGAGGGACAGCACAGATACGCAGTATTTT. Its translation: CASSSLRDSTDTQYF. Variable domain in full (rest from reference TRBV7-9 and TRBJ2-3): DTGVSQNPRHKITKRGQNVTFRCDPISEHNRLYWYRQTLGQGPEFLTYFQNEAQLEKSRLLSDRFSAERPKGSFSTLEIQRTEQGDSAMYLCASSSLRDSTDTQYFGPGTRLTVL.

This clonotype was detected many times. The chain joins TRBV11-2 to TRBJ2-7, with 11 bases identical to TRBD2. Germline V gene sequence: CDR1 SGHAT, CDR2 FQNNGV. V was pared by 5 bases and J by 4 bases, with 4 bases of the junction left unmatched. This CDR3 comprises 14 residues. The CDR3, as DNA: TGTGCCAGCAGCCACACTAGCGGGAGTTACGAGCAGTACTTC. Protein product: CASSHTSGSYEQYF.

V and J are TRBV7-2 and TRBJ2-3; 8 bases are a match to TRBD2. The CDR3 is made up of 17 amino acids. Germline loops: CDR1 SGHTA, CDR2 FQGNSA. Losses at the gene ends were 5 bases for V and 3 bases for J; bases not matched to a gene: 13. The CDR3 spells CASSAPGGEEGTDTQYF. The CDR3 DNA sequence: TGTGCCAGCAGCGCCCCCGGGGGGGAAGAAGGGACAGATACGCAGTATTTT. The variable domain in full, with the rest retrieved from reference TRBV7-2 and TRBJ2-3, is GAGVSQSPSNKVTEKGKDVELRCDPISGHTALYWYRQSLGQGLEFLIYFQGNSAPDKSGLPSDRFSAERTGGSVSTLTIQRTQQEDSAVYLCASSAPGGEEGTDTQYFGPGTRLTVL.

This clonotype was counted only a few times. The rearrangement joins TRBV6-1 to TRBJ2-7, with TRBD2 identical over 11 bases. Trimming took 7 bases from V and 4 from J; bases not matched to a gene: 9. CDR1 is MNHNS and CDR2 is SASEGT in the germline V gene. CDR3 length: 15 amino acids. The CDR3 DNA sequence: TGTGCCAGCAATCGGTATAGCGGGAGGGATTACGAGCAGTACTTC. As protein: CASNRYSGRDYEQYF.

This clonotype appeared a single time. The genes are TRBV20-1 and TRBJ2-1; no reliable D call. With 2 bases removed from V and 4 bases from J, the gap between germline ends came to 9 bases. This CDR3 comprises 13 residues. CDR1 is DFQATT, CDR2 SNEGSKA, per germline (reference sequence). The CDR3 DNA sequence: TGCAGTGCTAGACGCGACTTGTACAATGAGCAGTTCTTC. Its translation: CSARRDLYNEQFF.

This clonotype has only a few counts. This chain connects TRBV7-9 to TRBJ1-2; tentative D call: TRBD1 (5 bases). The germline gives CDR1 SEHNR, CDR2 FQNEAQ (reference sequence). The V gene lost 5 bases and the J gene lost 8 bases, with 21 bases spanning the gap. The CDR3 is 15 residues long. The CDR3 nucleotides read TGTGCCAGCAGCGTACAACTTCGACGGGGCGGCGGCTACACCTTC. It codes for CASSVQLRRGGGYTF. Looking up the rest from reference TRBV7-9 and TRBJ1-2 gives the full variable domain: DTGVSQNPRHKITKRGQNVTFRCDPISEHNRLYWYRQTLGQGPEFLTYFQNEAQLEKSRLLSDRFSAERPKGSFSTLEIQRTEQGDSAMYLCASSVQLRRGGGYTFGSGTRLTVV.

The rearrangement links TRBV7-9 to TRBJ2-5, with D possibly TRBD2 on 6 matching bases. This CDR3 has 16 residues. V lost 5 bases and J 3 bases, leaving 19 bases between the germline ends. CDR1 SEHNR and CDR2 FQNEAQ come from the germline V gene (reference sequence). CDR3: CASSAAGPLKEETQYF. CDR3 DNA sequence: TGTGCCAGCAGCGCCGCGGGACCCTTAAAAGAAGAGACCCAGTACTTC.

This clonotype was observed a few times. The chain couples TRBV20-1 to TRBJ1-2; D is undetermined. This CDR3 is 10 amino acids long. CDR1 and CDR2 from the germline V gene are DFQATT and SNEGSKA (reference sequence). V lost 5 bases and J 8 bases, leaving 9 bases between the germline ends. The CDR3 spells CSAHGSGYTF. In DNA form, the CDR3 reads TGCAGTGCTCACGGAAGCGGCTACACCTTC.

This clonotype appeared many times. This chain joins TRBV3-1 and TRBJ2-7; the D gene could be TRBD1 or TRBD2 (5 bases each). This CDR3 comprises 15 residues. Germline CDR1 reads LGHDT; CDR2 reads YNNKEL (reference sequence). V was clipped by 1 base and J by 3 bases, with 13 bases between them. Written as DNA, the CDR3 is TGTGCCAGCAGCCAAGCGGGGCAGGGAGTCTACGAGCAGTACTTC. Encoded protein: CASSQAGQGVYEQYF.

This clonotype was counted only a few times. The CDR3 nucleotides read TGTGCCAGCAGTTTAAGGGAAGGACTAGAGCCCCAGCATTTT. It yields the protein CASSLREGLEPQHF. The V gene is TRBV12-3 or TRBV12-4, the J gene TRBJ1-5; D gene uncertain. V was pared by 2 bases and J by 8 bases, with 13 bases between. The CDR3 covers 14 residues.

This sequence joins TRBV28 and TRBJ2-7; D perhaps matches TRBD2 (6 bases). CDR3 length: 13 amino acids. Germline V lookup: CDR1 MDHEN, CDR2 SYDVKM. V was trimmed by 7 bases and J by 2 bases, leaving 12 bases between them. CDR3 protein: CASTGLATYEQYF. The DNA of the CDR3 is TGTGCCAGCACTGGGCTAGCGACCTACGAGCAGTACTTC.

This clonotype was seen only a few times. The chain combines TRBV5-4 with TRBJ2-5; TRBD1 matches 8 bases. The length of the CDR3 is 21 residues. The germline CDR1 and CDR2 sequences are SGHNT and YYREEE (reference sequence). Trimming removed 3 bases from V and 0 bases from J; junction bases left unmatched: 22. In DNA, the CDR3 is TGTGCCAGCAGCTCGCGGTTGGGACAGGTTCCCGCTTGGGGGTACCAAGAGACCCAGTACTTC. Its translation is CASSSRLGQVPAWGYQETQYF.

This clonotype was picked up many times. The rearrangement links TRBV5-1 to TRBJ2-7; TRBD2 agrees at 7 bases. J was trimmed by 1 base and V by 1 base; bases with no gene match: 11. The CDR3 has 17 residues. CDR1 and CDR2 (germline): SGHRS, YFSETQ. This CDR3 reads CASSLIMREAGSYEQYF. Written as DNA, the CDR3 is TGCGCCAGCAGCTTGATAATGAGGGAAGCGGGATCCTACGAGCAGTACTTC.

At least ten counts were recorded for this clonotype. CDR3 protein: CSVEMTRAGGTDTQYF. The CDR3 DNA sequence: TGCAGCGTCGAAATGACTAGAGCGGGAGGGACAGATACGCAGTATTTT. The rearrangement links TRBV29-1 to TRBJ2-3; 10 positions agree with TRBD2. The CDR3 loop spans 16 amino acids. V lost 6 bases to trimming and J lost 3 bases; unmatched junction nucleotides: 12. Germline assignment: CDR1 SQVTM and CDR2 ANQGSEA.

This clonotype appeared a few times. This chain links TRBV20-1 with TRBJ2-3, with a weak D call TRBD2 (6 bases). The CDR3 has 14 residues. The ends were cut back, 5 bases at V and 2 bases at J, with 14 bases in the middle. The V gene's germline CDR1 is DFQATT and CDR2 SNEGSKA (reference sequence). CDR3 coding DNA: TGCAGTGCTGGCCGGGACTCCTCCACAGATACGCAGTATTTT. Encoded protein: CSAGRDSSTDTQYF.

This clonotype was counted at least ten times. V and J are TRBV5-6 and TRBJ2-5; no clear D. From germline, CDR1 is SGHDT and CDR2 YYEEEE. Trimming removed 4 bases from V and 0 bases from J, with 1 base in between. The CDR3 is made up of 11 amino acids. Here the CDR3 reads CASSDQETQYF. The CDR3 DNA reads TGTGCCAGCAGCGACCAAGAGACCCAGTACTTC.